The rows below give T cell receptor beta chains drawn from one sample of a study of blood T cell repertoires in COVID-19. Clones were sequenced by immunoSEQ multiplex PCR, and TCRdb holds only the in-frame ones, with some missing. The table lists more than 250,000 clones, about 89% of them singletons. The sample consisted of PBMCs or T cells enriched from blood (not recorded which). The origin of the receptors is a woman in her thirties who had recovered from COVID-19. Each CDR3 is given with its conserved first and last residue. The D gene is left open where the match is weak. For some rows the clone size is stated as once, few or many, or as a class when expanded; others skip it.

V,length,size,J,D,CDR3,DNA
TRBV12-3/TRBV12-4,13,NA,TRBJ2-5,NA,CASSLRGGETQYF,TGTGCCAGCAGTTTAAGGGGTGGGGAGACCCAGTACTTC
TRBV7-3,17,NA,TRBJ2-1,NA,CASSLRQGGSSYNEQFF,TGTGCCAGCAGCTTACGGCAGGGGGGAAGCTCCTACAATGAGCAGTTCTTC
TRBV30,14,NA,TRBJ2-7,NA,CAWSAGQFPYEQYF,TGTGCCTGGAGTGCAGGACAGTTTCCCTACGAGCAGTACTTC
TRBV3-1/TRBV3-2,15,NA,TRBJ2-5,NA,CASSLPAGGQETQYF,TGTGCCAGCAGCCTACCCGCGGGCGGCCAAGAGACCCAGTACTTC
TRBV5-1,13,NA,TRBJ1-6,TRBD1,CASSRDRETPLHF,TGCGCCAGCAGCCGCGACAGGGAGACACCCCTCCACTTT
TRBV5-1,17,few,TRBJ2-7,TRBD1,CASSSSTRRSTGNEQYF,TGCGCCAGCAGCTCATCCACCCGAAGGTCGACAGGGAACGAGCAGTACTTC
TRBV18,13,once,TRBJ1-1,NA,CASSPSGNTEAFF,TGTGCCAGCTCACCATCCGGGAACACTGAAGCTTTCTTT
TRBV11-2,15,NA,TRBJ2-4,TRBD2,CASSWGTSGKNIQYF,TGTGCCAGCAGCTGGGGGACTAGCGGCAAAAACATTCAGTACTTC
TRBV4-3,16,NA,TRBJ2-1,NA,CASSQDHPRRAHEQFF,TGCGCCAGCAGCCAAGATCACCCTAGACGAGCCCATGAGCAGTTCTTC
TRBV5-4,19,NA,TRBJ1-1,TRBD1,CASSQGQGVLINMNTEAFF,TGTGCCAGCAGCCAAGGACAGGGCGTACTGATTAACATGAACACTGAAGCTTTCTTT
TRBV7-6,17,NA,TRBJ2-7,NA,CASSLSGKEGSDYEQYF,TGTGCCAGCAGCTTAAGCGGAAAGGAGGGGTCCGACTACGAGCAGTACTTC
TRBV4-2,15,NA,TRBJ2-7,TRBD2,CASSRRLSGGNEQYF,TGTGCCAGCAGCCGGCGACTTAGCGGGGGGAACGAGCAGTACTTC
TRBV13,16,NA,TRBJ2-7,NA,CASSLGLGRYSYEQYF,TGTGCCAGCAGCTTAGGCCTGGGCAGATACTCCTACGAGCAGTACTTC
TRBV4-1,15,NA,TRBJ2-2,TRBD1,CASSLTGVSTGELFF,TGCGCCAGCAGCCTCACAGGGGTGAGCACCGGGGAGCTGTTTTTT
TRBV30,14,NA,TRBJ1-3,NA,CACRRQVSGNTIYF,TGTGCCTGTCGAAGGCAGGTCTCTGGAAACACCATATATTTT
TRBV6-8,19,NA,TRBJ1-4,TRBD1,CASRPCLTGGVWTNEKLFF,TGTGCCAGCAGACCCTGCCTAACAGGGGGCGTATGGACTAATGAAAAACTGTTTTTT
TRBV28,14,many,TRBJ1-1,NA,CASSSTGQNTEAFF,TGTGCCAGCAGTTCCACGGGTCAGAACACTGAAGCTTTCTTT
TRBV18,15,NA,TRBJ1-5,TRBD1,CASSPGTGGNQPQHF,TGTGCCAGCTCACCAGGGACAGGGGGCAATCAGCCCCAGCATTTT
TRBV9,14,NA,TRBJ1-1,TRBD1,CASSTTGQNTEAFF,TGTGCCAGCAGCACGACAGGGCAGAACACTGAAGCTTTCTTT
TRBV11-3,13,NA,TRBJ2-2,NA,CASSFMNTGELFF,TGTGCCAGCAGCTTTATGAACACCGGGGAGCTGTTTTTT
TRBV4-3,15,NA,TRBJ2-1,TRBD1,CASSQARGLVNEQFF,TGCGCCAGCAGCCAAGCCAGGGGGCTAGTCAATGAGCAGTTCTTC
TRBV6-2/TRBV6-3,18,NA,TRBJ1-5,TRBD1,CASSYIPSRQGRDQPQHF,TGTGCCAGCAGTTATATACCGTCCCGACAGGGAAGGGATCAGCCCCAGCATTTT
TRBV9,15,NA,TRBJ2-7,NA,CASSVGQLPSYEQYF,TGTGCCAGCAGCGTAGGACAGCTTCCCTCCTACGAGCAGTACTTC
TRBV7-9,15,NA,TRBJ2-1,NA,CASSLDGSSYNEQFF,TGTGCCAGCAGCTTAGACGGGAGCTCCTACAATGAGCAGTTCTTC
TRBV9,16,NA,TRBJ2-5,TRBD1,CASSALGQGGLETQYF,TGTGCCAGCAGCGCCTTGGGACAGGGTGGATTGGAGACCCAGTACTTC
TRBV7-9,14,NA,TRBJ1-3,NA,CASSTRVSGNTIYF,TGTGCCAGCAGCACTAGAGTATCTGGAAACACCATATATTTT
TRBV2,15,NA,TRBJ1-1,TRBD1,CASSPMDRGTTEAFF,TGTGCCAGCAGTCCTATGGACAGGGGGACCACTGAAGCTTTCTTT
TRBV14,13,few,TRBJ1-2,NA,CASSQGGSYGYTF,TGTGCCAGCAGCCAAGGCGGGAGCTATGGCTACACCTTC
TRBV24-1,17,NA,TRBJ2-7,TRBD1,CATSDALGQDSSYEQYF,TGTGCCACCAGTGACGCCCTGGGACAGGATAGCTCCTACGAGCAGTACTTC
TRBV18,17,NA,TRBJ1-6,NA,CASSPRDSSSYNSPLHF,TGTGCCAGCTCACCCCGGGACTCGAGCTCCTATAATTCACCCCTCCACTTT
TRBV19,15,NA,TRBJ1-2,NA,CASSLRANRRSGYTF,TGTGCCAGTAGCCTCCGGGCCAATCGGAGGTCCGGCTACACCTTC
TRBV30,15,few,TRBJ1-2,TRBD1,CAWSVQGPSNYGYTF,TGTGCCTGGAGTGTACAGGGGCCCTCTAACTATGGCTACACCTTC
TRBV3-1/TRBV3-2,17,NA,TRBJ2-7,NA,CASSQDHAGRSSYEQYF,TGTGCCAGCAGCCAAGACCACGCGGGGAGGAGCTCCTACGAGCAGTACTTC
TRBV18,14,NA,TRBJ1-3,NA,CASSRDVSGNTIYF,TGTGCCAGCTCCAGGGATGTCTCTGGAAACACCATATATTTT
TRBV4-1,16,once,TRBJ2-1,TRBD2,CASSPLGLAGGRGQFF,TGCGCCAGCAGCCCGTTGGGGCTAGCGGGGGGGCGGGGGCAGTTCTTC
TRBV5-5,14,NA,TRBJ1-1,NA,CASSKGQMNTEAFF,TGTGCCAGCAGCAAAGGACAGATGAACACTGAAGCTTTCTTT
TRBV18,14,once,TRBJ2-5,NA,CASSPQYNQETQYF,TGTGCCAGCTCACCACAATACAACCAAGAGACCCAGTACTTC
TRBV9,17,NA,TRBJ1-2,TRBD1,CASSARDRLDPNYGYTF,TGTGCCAGCAGCGCCCGGGACAGGCTGGACCCTAACTATGGCTACACCTTC
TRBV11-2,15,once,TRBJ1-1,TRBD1,CASSPRQGAGTEAFF,TGTGCCAGCAGCCCTCGACAGGGGGCGGGCACTGAAGCTTTCTTT
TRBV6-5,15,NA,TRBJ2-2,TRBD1,CASRRTGVGTGELFF,TGTGCCAGCAGGAGAACAGGGGTCGGCACCGGGGAGCTGTTTTTT
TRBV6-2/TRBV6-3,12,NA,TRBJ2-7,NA,CASSQRDIEQYF,TGTGCCAGCAGTCAGAGGGATATCGAGCAGTACTTC
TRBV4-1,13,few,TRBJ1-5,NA,CASSQEARQPQHF,TGCGCCAGCAGCCAAGAAGCCAGGCAGCCCCAGCATTTT
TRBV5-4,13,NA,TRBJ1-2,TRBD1,CASSSGQPGGYTF,TGTGCCAGCAGCTCGGGACAGCCTGGTGGCTACACCTTC
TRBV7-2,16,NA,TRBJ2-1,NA,CASSLGVERVYNEQFF,TGTGCCAGCAGCTTAGGGGTGGAACGGGTATACAATGAGCAGTTCTTC
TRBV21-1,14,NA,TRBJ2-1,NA,CASPRRGSYNEQFF,TGTGCCAGCCCTCGGAGGGGCTCCTACAATGAGCAGTTCTTC
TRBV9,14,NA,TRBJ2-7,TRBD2,CASSPFSGPYEQYF,TGTGCCAGCAGCCCCTTTAGCGGGCCCTACGAGCAGTACTTC
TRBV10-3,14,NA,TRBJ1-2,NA,CAISEGEINYGYTF,TGTGCCATCAGTGAAGGAGAGATTAACTATGGCTACACCTTC
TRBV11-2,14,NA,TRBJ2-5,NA,CASGPRGREETQYF,TGTGCCAGCGGGCCCCGCGGCCGGGAGGAGACCCAGTACTTC
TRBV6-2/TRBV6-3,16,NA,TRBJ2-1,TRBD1,CASSYPPGQGIDEQFF,TGTGCCAGCAGTTACCCCCCGGGACAGGGGATAGATGAGCAGTTCTTC
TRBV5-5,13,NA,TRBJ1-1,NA,CASSFSGGTEAFF,TGTGCCAGCAGCTTTAGTGGCGGCACTGAAGCTTTCTTT
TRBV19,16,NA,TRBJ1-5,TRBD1,CASSQGQVFGNQPQHF,TGTGCCAGTAGTCAAGGACAGGTGTTTGGCAATCAGCCCCAGCATTTT
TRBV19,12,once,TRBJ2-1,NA,CASSIIRNEQFF,TGTGCCAGTAGTATAATCCGGAATGAGCAGTTCTTC
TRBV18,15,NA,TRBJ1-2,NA,CASSPPDRTGYGYTF,TGTGCCAGCTCACCACCGGACAGAACGGGGTATGGCTACACCTTC
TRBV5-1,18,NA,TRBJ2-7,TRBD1,CASSLGQGGTKQGHEQYF,TGCGCCAGCAGCTTAGGACAGGGGGGGACAAAACAGGGTCACGAGCAGTACTTC
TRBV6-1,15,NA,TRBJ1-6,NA,CASSEDPGDDSPLHF,TGTGCCAGCAGTGAAGACCCGGGAGACGATTCACCCCTCCACTTT
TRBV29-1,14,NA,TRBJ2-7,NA,CSVARDIPFYEQYF,TGCAGCGTTGCTCGGGACATACCTTTCTACGAGCAGTACTTC
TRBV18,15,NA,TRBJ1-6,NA,CASSPFRAGDSPLHF,TGTGCCAGCTCACCTTTCCGCGCCGGGGATTCACCCCTCCACTTT